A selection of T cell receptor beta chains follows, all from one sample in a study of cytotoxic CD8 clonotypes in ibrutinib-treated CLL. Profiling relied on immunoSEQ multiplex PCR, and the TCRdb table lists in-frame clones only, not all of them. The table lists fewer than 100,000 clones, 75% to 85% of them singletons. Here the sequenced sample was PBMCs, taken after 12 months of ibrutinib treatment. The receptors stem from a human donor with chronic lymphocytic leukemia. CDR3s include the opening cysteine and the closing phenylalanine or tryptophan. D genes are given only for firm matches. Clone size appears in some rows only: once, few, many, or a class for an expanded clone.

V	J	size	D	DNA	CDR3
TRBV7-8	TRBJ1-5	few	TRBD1	TGTGCCAGCGACCGGGACAGGGCCGACCGGCAGCCCCAGCATTTT	CASDRDRADRQPQHF
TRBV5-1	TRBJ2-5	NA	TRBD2	TGCGCCAGCAGCGCGGGACCGGGGGGTGGGGCCCAGTACTTC	CASSAGPGGGAQYF
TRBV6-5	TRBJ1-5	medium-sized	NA	TGTGCCAGTCGCCCCTGGTGGAGCAATCAGCCCCAGCATTTT	CASRPWWSNQPQHF
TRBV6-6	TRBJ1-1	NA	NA	TGTGCCAGCAACCCCAGGATGAACACTGAAGCTTTCTTT	CASNPRMNTEAFF
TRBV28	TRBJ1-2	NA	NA	TGTGCCAGCCGGGACGCTAACTATGGCTACACCTTC	CASRDANYGYTF
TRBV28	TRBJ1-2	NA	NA	TGTGCCAGCAGTTTAAGGGATTATGGCTACACCTTC	CASSLRDYGYTF
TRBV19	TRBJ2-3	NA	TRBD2	TGTGCCAGTACCCGTAGCGGGGGGACAACAGATACGCAGTATTTT	CASTRSGGTTDTQYF
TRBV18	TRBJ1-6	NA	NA	TGTGCCAGCTCACCAGGTACCAGCTCACCCCTCCACTTT	CASSPGTSSPLHF
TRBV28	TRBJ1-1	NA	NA	TGTGCCAGCAGTTGGGGCTCGGGGAACACTGAAGCTTTCTTT	CASSWGSGNTEAFF
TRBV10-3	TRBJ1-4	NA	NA	TGTGCCAGCCGGGAGGGCGCAACTAATGAAAAACTGTTTTTT	CASREGATNEKLFF
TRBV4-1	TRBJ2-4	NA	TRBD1	TGCGCCAGCAGCCCCGATCCGGGACAGGGATTGGTAGCCAAAAACATTCAGTACTTC	CASSPDPGQGLVAKNIQYF
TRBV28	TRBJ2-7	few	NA	TGTGCCAGCAGTTTAGTGGGGGGCGGCGAGCAGTACTTC	CASSLVGGGEQYF
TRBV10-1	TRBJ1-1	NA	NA	TGCGCCAGCAGCCCCAATACTGAAGCTTTCTTT	CASSPNTEAFF